This T cell receptor (beta chain) was obtained from a study of T-cell memory formation after mild COVID-19. Note on this clonotype: What it recognizes is unknown.

Germline V gene lookup returns CDR1 SGHNT and CDR2 YENEEA. This CDR3 is 16 amino acids long. With V trimmed by 1 base and J by 3 bases, 7 bases remained unmatched. TCRdb re-derived calls from the 5' RACE reads in MiXCR, one entry per CDR3 protein. The sample contains approximately 98,000 distinct CDR3 sequences, roughly a sixth of which appear only once. Study observations and caveats: Detection of some responders pre-infection suggested pre-existing cross-reactive memory T cells participated.

This rearrangement joins TRBV11-3 to TRBJ1-1; TRBD1 agrees at 8 bases. The TCR comes from a man younger than 30 who had mild COVID-19 (a few samples of this study predate the infection). Cell type and time point are not known. The sequenced sample was PBMCs or a T cell subset sorted from them (not recorded which). The CDR3 protein is CASSLGPGGTDTEAFF. The CDR3 region has the DNA TGTGCCAGCAGCTTAGGGCCAGGGGGCACGGACACTGAAGCTTTCTTT.